The rows below give T cell receptor beta chains drawn from one sample of a study of beta chain features in type 1 diabetes. Method: immunoSEQ multiplex PCR; TCRdb's copy keeps in-frame clones and lacks some. The sample has about 150,000 clones, 7.5% to 10% seen once; the top ten hold about 0.6%. Sequencing input: central memory CD4+ T cells from blood. The receptors come from a man aged 18 to 29 in good health. CDR3s include the opening cysteine and the closing phenylalanine or tryptophan. D genes are given only for firm matches. Part of the rows lack a size; the others show once, few, many or a class for expanded clones.

cdr3_length j_call v_call d_call clone_size cdr3_nt cdr3_aa
15 TRBJ1-3 TRBV5-4 TRBD1 . TGTGCCAGCAACATTCAGGGGGCACTTGGAAACACCATATATTTT CASNIQGALGNTIYF
14 TRBJ2-2 TRBV5-4 TRBD1 . TGTGCCAGCAGCCCGGACAGGGGAACCGGGGAGCTGTTTTTT CASSPDRGTGELFF
13 TRBJ2-7 TRBV30 . few TGTGCCTGGAGTCTGGGCCGAGCCTACGAGCAGTACTTC CAWSLGRAYEQYF
21 TRBJ2-1 TRBV4-2 TRBD2 few TGTGCCAGCAGCCCTCCGACTAGCGGGAGGCCACCAGGGGACCAATACAATGAGCAGTTCTTC CASSPPTSGRPPGDQYNEQFF
17 TRBJ2-3 TRBV5-1 TRBD2 few TGCGCCAGCAGCAGGGGACTAGCGGGAGATGTGAGAGATACGCAGTATTTT CASSRGLAGDVRDTQYF
14 TRBJ2-7 TRBV30 . . TGTGCCTGGAGTGGAGGAGGTGGACTCTACGAGCAGTACTTC CAWSGGGGLYEQYF
15 TRBJ2-2 TRBV28 TRBD1 few TGTGCCAGCAAGGTGGACAGGGGGCTCTTCGGGGAGCTGTTTTTT CASKVDRGLFGELFF
14 TRBJ2-7 TRBV29-1 TRBD2 many TGCAGCGTTGAAACTAGCGGGGGAACCTACGAGCAGTACTTC CSVETSGGTYEQYF
14 TRBJ2-5 TRBV18 . . TGTGCCAGCTCACGGGACACCTCCCAAGAGACCCAGTACTTC CASSRDTSQETQYF
13 TRBJ2-3 TRBV15 TRBD2 . TGTGCCACCAGCCGGGGGGGGGCAGATACGCAGTATTTT CATSRGGADTQYF
14 TRBJ2-3 TRBV5-4 . many TGTGCCAGCAGCTCAGGGGTCACGGCAGATACGCAGTATTTT CASSSGVTADTQYF
13 TRBJ2-7 TRBV19 TRBD1 few TGTGCCAGTAGTGCGGACAGGGGGTACGAGCAGTACTTC CASSADRGYEQYF
15 TRBJ2-7 TRBV7-9 TRBD2 . TGTGCCAGCAGCTTAGTCCTAGCGGGCTCCTACGAGCAGTACTTC CASSLVLAGSYEQYF
16 TRBJ1-2 TRBV6-5 . . TGTGCCAGCAGTTACGTTGGCGGGATAGCTAACTATGGCTACACCTTC CASSYVGGIANYGYTF
16 TRBJ2-5 TRBV7-2 TRBD2 few TGTGCCAGCAGCCCGGGAGGGAGCGGGGGGGGAGAGACCCAGTACTTC CASSPGGSGGGETQYF
18 TRBJ1-3 TRBV21-1 . few . CASIEIWGTGTSGNTIYF
13 TRBJ2-5 TRBV5-1 . . TGCGCCAGCAGCTTGTACGGGGAAGAGACCCAGTACTTC CASSLYGEETQYF
11 TRBJ2-7 TRBV6-1 . few TGTGCCACTACGGGGTTCTACGAGCAGTACTTC CATTGFYEQYF
16 TRBJ1-5 TRBV15 . many TGTGCCACCAGCAGACGCCGTGGAACAGGGCTCCAGCCCCAGCATTTT CATSRRRGTGLQPQHF
13 TRBJ2-1 TRBV29-1 TRBD2 many TGCAGCGCTGGTCGGGGGGTTCGAAATGAGCAGTTCTTC CSAGRGVRNEQFF
16 TRBJ2-1 TRBV6-4 TRBD2 . TGTGCCAGCAGTGACTCACAGACTAGCGGGAGAAATGAGCAGTTCTTC CASSDSQTSGRNEQFF
14 TRBJ1-1 TRBV4-2 . . TGTGCCAGCAGCCCAGGGGCTGGGGTCCCTGAAGCTTTCTTT CASSPGAGVPEAFF
15 TRBJ1-2 TRBV7-3 TRBD1 few TGTGCCAGCAGCTCCGGACAGGGGGTCGACTATGGCTACACCTTC CASSSGQGVDYGYTF
14 TRBJ1-6 TRBV4-3 . few TGCGCCAGCAGCCCAGGGGACTATAATTCACCCCTCCACTTT CASSPGDYNSPLHF
15 TRBJ1-1 TRBV6-5 . . TGTGCCAGCAGTTATTCCCCAGGGGAGAACACTGAAGCTTTCTTT CASSYSPGENTEAFF
16 TRBJ1-2 TRBV7-9 TRBD1 few TGTGCCAGCAGGGGAAAGACGACAGGGGGAAACTATGGCTACACCTTC CASRGKTTGGNYGYTF
13 TRBJ1-1 TRBV27 . few TGTGCCAGCAGTTTTTACGAGTCCACTGAAGCTTTCTTT CASSFYESTEAFF
15 TRBJ2-5 TRBV7-3 . few TGTGCCAGCAGCTTAAGGGCTGGGAGGTCAGAGACCCAGTACTTC CASSLRAGRSETQYF
14 TRBJ2-1 TRBV7-9 . . TGTGCCAGCAGCCCCGGGGGAAGCGCCAATGAGCAGTTCTTC CASSPGGSANEQFF
13 TRBJ2-3 TRBV29-1 TRBD1 . TGCAGCGCTGGGACAGGGGGCACAGATACGCAGTATTTT CSAGTGGTDTQYF
14 TRBJ1-4 TRBV29-1 . few TGCAGCGCCCAAGGGGGTCAGAATAATGAAAAACTGTTTTTT CSAQGGQNNEKLFF
17 TRBJ1-4 TRBV7-6 TRBD1 . TGTGCCAGCAGCTTAGCGCCGACAGGGGGTCTTAATGAAAAACTGTTTTTT CASSLAPTGGLNEKLFF
15 TRBJ2-7 TRBV18 TRBD2 . TGTGCCAGCTCACCGACCAGAGCGGGAGGAAACGAGCAGTACTTC CASSPTRAGGNEQYF
15 TRBJ1-6 TRBV2 . few TGTGCCAGCAGTGAGCGGGTACTGGGGAATTCACCCCTCCACTTT CASSERVLGNSPLHF
15 TRBJ1-1 TRBV6-5 . . TGTGCCAGCAGTTACTACTCTGAGGGGGTCACTGAAGCTTTCTTT CASSYYSEGVTEAFF
15 TRBJ2-2 TRBV7-2 . few TGTGCCAGCAGCCTGTGGGGGCCTGCGACCGGGGAGCTGTTTTTT CASSLWGPATGELFF
15 TRBJ1-2 TRBV4-3 TRBD1 few TGCGCCAGCAGCCAAGATACAGGGGGCGACTATGGCTACACCTTC CASSQDTGGDYGYTF
15 TRBJ2-1 TRBV15 TRBD2 many TGTGCCACCAGCAGGGGACTAGCGGGGGCCAATGAGCAGTTCTTC CATSRGLAGANEQFF
13 TRBJ1-6 TRBV6-5 . many TGTGCCAGCCAGGGTGAGAGGAATTCACCCCTCCACTTT CASQGERNSPLHF
15 TRBJ2-3 TRBV2 TRBD2 few TGTGCCAGCACCCTACTAGCGGGGGGGCCAGATACGCAGTATTTT CASTLLAGGPDTQYF
15 TRBJ2-1 TRBV5-4 TRBD1 few TGTGCCAGCACCTCCCCGAGACAGGGTTATAGTGAGCAGTTCTTC CASTSPRQGYSEQFF
15 TRBJ1-1 TRBV18 . few TGTGCCAGCTCACCACGGGGAGTTTGGAACACTGAAGCTTTCTTT CASSPRGVWNTEAFF
13 TRBJ1-1 TRBV7-2 . few TGTGCCAGCAGCGGTAGTTTGAACACTGAAGCTTTCTTT CASSGSLNTEAFF
16 TRBJ1-3 TRBV5-6 TRBD1 . TGTGCCAGCAGCTTGGACAGGGGGGGAGCTGGAAACACCATATATTTT CASSLDRGGAGNTIYF